A selection of T cell receptor beta chains follows, all from one sample in a study of metastatic and nonmetastatic thyroid tumors. TCRdb reanalyzed the PCR reads via MiXCR. The top ten hold roughly 13% of the sample, which has tens of thousands of clones, approximately 20% seen once. The sequenced sample was tumor tissue. Receptors originate from a female donor with papillary thyroid cancer or a benign thyroid nodule (not recorded which). Some clones in this sample may be carry-over from other donors' samples. CDR3s leave out the opening cysteine and the closing phenylalanine or tryptophan.

V,CDR3
TRBV6-1,ASSRDRGLTEAF
TRBV9,ASSVGSYNEQF
TRBV2,ASSESTGSTDTQY
TRBV10-1,ASSERTGDGCT
TRBV7-2,ASRPFPHSGIQY
TRBV20-1,SARAVWAKGERGNQPQH
TRBV6-2/TRBV6-3,ASSYSRLSGSFYEQY
TRBV5-8,ASSLTGRGTGELF
TRBV2,ASSPHVHEQY
TRBV6-2/TRBV6-3,ASTPRMGGETQY
TRBV5-1,ASSQGTGFGELF
TRBV7-2,ASSLAWTGYNEQF
TRBV20-1,SARPGGQNNQPQH
TRBV20-1,SAGRDARGYNSPLH
TRBV14,ASSQAYGHSTHYGYT
TRBV5-1,ASSDGDRAREKLF
TRBV10-1,ASSESLGADTGELF